This T cell receptor beta chain was recovered during a study of blood T cell repertoires in COVID-19. Study information: From T cells, B-cell-depleted T cells, or PBMCs came the material, which was cDNA or gDNA.

V lost 1 base and J 4 bases, leaving 17 bases between the germline ends. The germline CDR1 and CDR2 sequences are LGHDT and YNNKEL (reference sequence). The CDR3 contains 16 residues. In the original workflow: By means of reference gene primer amplification, nucleated cell counts were estimated. The assay was immunoSEQ multiplex PCR, and TCRdb's table has in-frame clones only and misses some. The DNA was the basis for D and trimming; V, J and clone size are from that table. The sample has about 200,000 clones, more than 75% seen once. The sample consisted of peripheral blood. The V and J genes are TRBV3-1 (or the pseudogene TRBV3-2) and TRBJ2-7; TRBD1 might be the D (5 bases). This sequence was found in a person aged 65 to 79 with COVID-19, enrolled during active disease. This CDR3 is CASSQGSGQGSYEQYF. Written as DNA, the CDR3 is TGTGCCAGCAGCCAAGGGTCCGGGCAGGGTAGTTACGAGCAGTACTTC.